This is a list of T cell receptor beta chains from one sample in a study of glioma-infiltrating T cells. A single record per CDR3 protein comes from TCRdb applying MiXCR to the multiplex PCR reads. Of about 89,000 distinct CDR3 sequences listed, roughly 23% were seen once; the top ten hold 6.7%. Sequencing input: glioma tissue, nonneoplastic brain tissue, or PBMCs (not recorded which). These receptors were collected from a human donor with low-grade glioma or glioblastoma, undergoing nonglioma brain surgery, or in good health (not recorded which). Both conserved end residues are trimmed from each CDR3. The order of the fields is CDR3 protein, J gene, clone size, V gene. Clone size, where shown, is once, few, many, or a class for clones that have expanded.

CDR3: ASSQQNQPQH; J: TRBJ1-5; size: many; V: TRBV3-1
CDR3: ASSLDTGTVSYGYT; J: TRBJ1-2; size: many; V: TRBV4-2
CDR3: ASSFSSGSGEQF; J: TRBJ2-1; size: few; V: TRBV7-2
CDR3: ASSPQGVAF; J: TRBJ1-1; size: NA; V: TRBV5-1
CDR3: SARVNRVTDTQY; J: TRBJ2-3; size: NA; V: TRBV20-1
CDR3: ASRSTVSTDTQY; J: TRBJ2-3; size: few; V: TRBV12-3/TRBV12-4
CDR3: ASSLAGPGSGTDTQY; J: TRBJ2-3; size: many; V: TRBV4-2
CDR3: SVEVAGGYEQY; J: TRBJ2-7; size: few; V: TRBV29-1
CDR3: ASSPNGRRNTEAF; J: TRBJ1-1; size: NA; V: TRBV2
CDR3: ASSRDRRGDTQY; J: TRBJ2-3; size: many; V: TRBV2
CDR3: ATRPGRIYEQY; J: TRBJ2-7; size: many; V: TRBV6-2/TRBV6-3
CDR3: ASSSALTNYMSSYT; J: TRBJ1-2; size: few; V: TRBV7-9
CDR3: ASSSISMDRRNYGYT; J: TRBJ1-2; size: many; V: TRBV6-2/TRBV6-3
CDR3: SPQGNTEAF; J: TRBJ1-1; size: NA; V: TRBV20-1
CDR3: ASSLELVTDTQY; J: TRBJ2-3; size: once; V: TRBV5-1
CDR3: ASSRRENTGELF; J: TRBJ2-2; size: few; V: TRBV2
CDR3: ASSLDGGTDTQY; J: TRBJ2-3; size: few; V: TRBV11-1
CDR3: ASSTIQGSNEKLF; J: TRBJ1-4; size: NA; V: TRBV4-1
CDR3: ASSAGLAGRQPYERY; J: TRBJ2-7; size: NA; V: TRBV7-2
CDR3: ASSLTGWSNQPQH; J: TRBJ1-5; size: many; V: TRBV27
CDR3: ASSMRDPGAYEQY; J: TRBJ2-7; size: NA; V: TRBV19
CDR3: ASSWTSLSSYEQY; J: TRBJ2-7; size: few; V: TRBV11-2
CDR3: ASSRTTRAELEQY; J: TRBJ2-7; size: many; V: TRBV6-1
CDR3: ASSQAPGPYGYT; J: TRBJ1-2; size: many; V: TRBV4-2
CDR3: ASSEAWAGYYEQY; J: TRBJ2-7; size: many; V: TRBV2
CDR3: ASSSRTGAYEQY; J: TRBJ2-7; size: few; V: TRBV7-2
CDR3: ASSGRLAGGTDTQY; J: TRBJ2-3; size: NA; V: TRBV27
CDR3: SARETGRSYNEQF; J: TRBJ2-1; size: many; V: TRBV20-1
CDR3: ASSGRYGSGGRYEQY; J: TRBJ2-7; size: many; V: TRBV12-3/TRBV12-4
CDR3: ASSTIGRDGYT; J: TRBJ1-2; size: many; V: TRBV19
CDR3: ASSYRSEQY; J: TRBJ2-7; size: many; V: TRBV6-1
CDR3: ASSLAGSSYNEQF; J: TRBJ2-1; size: many; V: TRBV6-1
CDR3: ASRTSGSYSTDTQY; J: TRBJ2-3; size: few; V: TRBV5-1
CDR3: ASSLDRAGTGFSYEQY; J: TRBJ2-7; size: NA; V: TRBV5-4
CDR3: ASSLGQPSTF; J: TRBJ1-1; size: many; V: TRBV7-2
CDR3: ASSFGTMGNSPLH; J: TRBJ1-6; size: NA; V: TRBV5-4
CDR3: ASTRSFGITGSEAF; J: TRBJ1-1; size: NA; V: TRBV11-1
CDR3: SASGGGNQPQH; J: TRBJ1-5; size: many; V: TRBV20-1
CDR3: ASRQLGSGANVLT; J: TRBJ2-6; size: many; V: TRBV28
CDR3: SGVVSSYNEQF; J: TRBJ2-1; size: many; V: TRBV20-1
CDR3: ASSSEAGGVKLF; J: TRBJ1-4; size: many; V: TRBV7-6
CDR3: ASSYSQGTDTQY; J: TRBJ2-3; size: many; V: TRBV6-6
CDR3: SARAKALGTDTQY; J: TRBJ2-3; size: medium-sized; V: TRBV20-1
CDR3: ASSAWTDSTDTQY; J: TRBJ2-3; size: few; V: TRBV9
CDR3: SARTGSSGNTIY; J: TRBJ1-3; size: NA; V: TRBV29-1
CDR3: AISDGPRVGDTQY; J: TRBJ2-3; size: many; V: TRBV10-3
CDR3: ASSLGTGPYEQF; J: TRBJ2-1; size: NA; V: TRBV5-1
CDR3: ASSLSGSGNTIY; J: TRBJ1-3; size: many; V: TRBV27
CDR3: ASSFYAQWSTDTQY; J: TRBJ2-3; size: NA; V: TRBV7-9
CDR3: ASSQDILAVQY; J: TRBJ2-4; size: few; V: TRBV3-1
CDR3: ASSPISYEQY; J: TRBJ2-7; size: many; V: TRBV28
CDR3: ASSPRDSLNQPQH; J: TRBJ1-5; size: many; V: TRBV18
CDR3: ASSSQGAGPYNEQF; J: TRBJ2-1; size: NA; V: TRBV11-2
CDR3: ASSEIRASLGN; J: TRBJ1-1; size: many; V: TRBV2
CDR3: ASSLSGGASTDTQY; J: TRBJ2-3; size: many; V: TRBV5-4